This T cell receptor beta chain stems from a study of blood T cells in healthy people across ages. Points from the study as a whole: It was held that diversity estimates obtained from one million T cells represented underestimates. The study lacked donor CMV status, which possibly confounded expanded clonotype changes. Naive T cell percentage showed a strong correlation with the diversity of TCR beta.

On this clonotype: Its specificity is unknown. One junction end disagrees with the germline gene, perhaps due to a read error.

A sample-barcoded 5' primer and a J-beta primer mix were used in a second PCR of about 6 to 11 cycles. Per sample, CDR3-containing paired-end reads numbered at least 3 million. TCRdb re-derived calls from the 5' RACE reads in MiXCR, one entry per CDR3 protein. The data hold over 700,000 distinct CDR3 sequences, with approximately 53% observed a single time. This CDR3 region has 15 residues. The germline V gene has CDR1 SGHTA and CDR2 FQGNSA. This chain joins TRBV7-2 and TRBJ2-3; 9 nucleotides align to TRBD2. This clonotype originated in a man older than 75 in good health. Sequencing input: blood. The CDR3: CASSQTGTSIDTQYF. The CDR3 DNA reads TGTGCCAGCAGCCAGACAGGGACTAGCATAGATACGCAGTATTTT.